These 25 T cell receptor beta chains were all obtained from the same sample, sequenced in a study of beta chain features in type 1 diabetes. Antigen specificity for these receptors is unknown. The investigators reverse transcribed all of the isolated RNA, so they sequenced expressed TCRB transcripts. The method was immunoSEQ multiplex PCR; TCRdb's version includes in-frame clones alone and lacks a portion of them. The sample lists 200,000 to 300,000 clones, 14% seen once, with roughly 0.019% in the top ten. Study observations and caveats: People with Type 1 diabetes carried modestly yet significantly shorter TCRB CDR3s in all four CD4+ subsets.

The sequencing sample was made of naive CD4+ T cells from blood. The origin of the receptors is a man aged 25-45 years with type 1 diabetes.

The chain is built from TRBV19 and TRBJ2-2, with 9 bases fitting TRBD2. The V gene end was trimmed by 4 bases and the J gene end by 3 bases; junction bases not matched to a gene: 0. CDR1 is LNHDA and CDR2 is SQIVND in the germline V gene (reference sequence). CDR3 size: 14 residues. The CDR3 sequence: CASSTSGDTGELFF. CDR3 nucleotide sequence: TGTGCCAGTAGTACTAGCGGGGACACCGGGGAGCTGTTTTTT.

The genes are TRBV11-2 and TRBJ1-1, with D possibly being TRBD1 (6 bases). Trimming stripped 1 base from V and 3 bases from J, with 18 bases between. Germline V gives CDR1 SGHAT, CDR2 FQNNGV. The CDR3 is made up of 17 amino acids. CDR3 in amino acids: CASSLARVGAWDTEAFF. The CDR3 DNA reads as TGTGCCAGCAGCTTAGCCCGCGTGGGGGCATGGGACACTGAAGCTTTCTTT.

There are a few counts of this clone. This chain joins TRBV29-1 and TRBJ2-7, with TRBD2 matching 11 bases. Germline assignment: CDR1 SQVTM and CDR2 ANQGSEA. The length of the CDR3 is 16 residues. With V trimmed by 0 bases and J by 1 base, 5 bases remained unmatched. In nucleotides, the CDR3 is TGCAGCGTTGAAGATCAGGGACTAGCGGCTTCCTACGAGCAGTACTTC. Translated: CSVEDQGLAASYEQYF.

This chain joins TRBV30 and TRBJ2-6; a possible D gene is TRBD1 (6 bases). Trimming removed 4 bases at V and 4 bases at J, with 17 bases between. The V gene's germline CDR1 is GTSNPN and CDR2 SVGIG (reference sequence). This CDR3 region has 16 residues. CDR3 protein: CAWIPSTGTGANVLTF. CDR3 sequence (DNA): TGTGCCTGGATACCTTCAACAGGGACAGGGGCCAACGTCCTGACTTTC.

This clone was detected a few times. The V and J genes are TRBV19 and TRBJ1-2; no clear D. This CDR3 has 13 residues. The germline gives CDR1 LNHDA, CDR2 SQIVND (reference sequence). V lost 6 bases and J lost 4, with 12 bases in between. The CDR3 bases are TGTGCCAGTAGGAAACAGACTACCTATGGCTACACCTTC. As protein: CASRKQTTYGYTF.

This clone was seen a few times. The genes are TRBV6-1 and TRBJ2-7, with a tentative D call TRBD1 (6 bases). Germline V gives CDR1 MNHNS, CDR2 SASEGT. V gave up 11 bases and J gave up 1 base, with 12 bases separating them. The CDR3 sequence is 12 residues long. The CDR3 reads CAADSPSYEQYF. The DNA of the CDR3 is TGTGCCGCGGACAGCCCTTCCTACGAGCAGTACTTC.

This clone was seen more than once but under ten times. V usage is TRBV29-1 and J usage is TRBJ2-5; tentatively, D is TRBD2 (6 bases). The CDR3 has 12 amino acids. Germline loops: CDR1 SQVTM, CDR2 ANQGSEA. Trimming stripped 5 bases from V and 3 bases from J, with 10 bases between. The chain's CDR3 is CSVFTGEETQYF. In nucleotides, the CDR3 is TGCAGCGTTTTCACGGGGGAAGAGACCCAGTACTTC.

This clone was found many times. The V and J genes are TRBV30 and TRBJ2-3, with D perhaps matching TRBD1 (5 bases). CDR1 and CDR2 from the germline V gene are GTSNPN and SVGIG (reference sequence). The CDR3 covers 12 residues. V was cut by 3 bases and J by 1 base, with 5 bases left in between. The CDR3 protein is CAWRGRTDTQYF. CDR3 coding DNA: TGTGCCTGGAGGGGGCGCACAGATACGCAGTATTTT.

This clone was observed many times. The rearrangement uses TRBV30 and TRBJ2-5; possibly TRBD2 for D (6 bases). The CDR3 is 12 residues long. V was pared by 5 bases and J by 4 bases, with 11 bases between. CDR1 GTSNPN and CDR2 SVGIG come from the germline V gene (reference sequence). The CDR3 DNA reads as TGTGCCTGGGATCAAGCGGGAGAGACCCAGTACTTC. It encodes CAWDQAGETQYF.

This clone was seen once. This sequence joins TRBV27 and TRBJ2-5; 11 positions match TRBD2. V was clipped by 5 bases and J by 1 base; unmatched bases: 9. This CDR3 region has 17 residues. Germline CDR1 and CDR2: MNHEY and SMNVEV (reference sequence). The CDR3 here is CASSTIPSGGPQETQYF. The CDR3 DNA reads as TGTGCCAGCAGTACCATCCCTAGCGGGGGGCCCCAAGAGACCCAGTACTTC.

The genes are TRBV7-8 and TRBJ1-1; 11 bases map to TRBD1. The CDR3 extends over 16 amino acids. The ends lost 5 bases at V and 0 bases at J; junction bases unmatched: 5. Germline V gene sequence: CDR1 SGHVS, CDR2 FQNEAQ. The CDR3 DNA reads as TGTGCCAGCAGCCGGACAGGGGGCGTCATGAACACTGAAGCTTTCTTT. Protein sequence: CASSRTGGVMNTEAFF. Full variable domain (remainder filled in from reference TRBV7-8 and TRBJ1-1): GAGVSQSPRYKVAKRGQDVALRCDPISGHVSLFWYQQALGQGPEFLTYFQNEAQLDKSGLPSDRFFAERPEGSVSTLKIQRTQQEDSAVYLCASSRTGGVMNTEAFFGQGTRLTVV.

The V gene is TRBV5-4, the J gene TRBJ1-5; D is uncertain. CDR1 and CDR2 from the germline V gene are SGHNT and YYREEE (reference sequence). The CDR3 is 13 amino acids. V shed 0 bases and J shed 9 bases, with 10 bases lying between them. CDR3 nucleotide sequence: TGTGCCAGCAGCTTGGACCCCCCGGGGCCCCAGCATTTT. As protein: CASSLDPPGPQHF.

CDR3 sequence reads: CASSSPGQPNSPLHF. DNA for the CDR3: TGTGCCAGTTCTAGTCCGGGACAGCCGAATTCACCCCTCCACTTT. This rearrangement joins TRBV19 to TRBJ1-6; 7 bases are shared with TRBD1. The CDR3 covers 15 residues. Germline V gene data show CDR1 as LNHDA and CDR2 as SQIVND (reference sequence). The V gene end was trimmed by 8 bases and the J gene end by 7 bases; junction bases not matched to a gene: 11. Drawing the rest from reference TRBV19 and TRBJ1-6, the complete variable domain is DGGITQSPKYLFRKEGQNVTLSCEQNLNHDAMYWYRQDPGQGLRLIYYSQIVNDFQKGDIAEGYSVSREKKESFPLTVTSAQKNPTAFYLCASSSPGQPNSPLHFGNGTRLTVT.

In this sample, this clone turned up a few times. The rearrangement uses TRBV30 and TRBJ1-2, with 9 bases lining up with TRBD1. After removal of 0 bases from V and 2 bases from J, the junction contained 4 bases not matched to a gene. Germline loops: CDR1 GTSNPN, CDR2 SVGIG (reference sequence). This CDR3 region has 15 residues. The CDR3 nucleotides are TGTGCCTGGAGTGTACGACAGGGGGGGAACTATGGCTACACCTTC. Translation: CAWSVRQGGNYGYTF.

This chain connects TRBV5-1 to TRBJ2-1; 7 bases are shared with TRBD2. Germline CDR1 and CDR2: SGHRS and YFSETQ. The junction had 6 bases not matched to a gene; V was cut back by 3 bases and J by 0 bases. There are 16 residues in the CDR3. Here the CDR3 DNA reads TGCGCCAGCAGCTCCACTAGCGTGAGCTCCTACAATGAGCAGTTCTTC. Protein product: CASSSTSVSSYNEQFF.

This chain links TRBV28 with TRBJ2-1; maybe TRBD1 (6 bases). V lost 5 bases and J lost 8, with 13 bases in between. CDR3 size: 13 residues. The germline CDR1 and CDR2 sequences are MDHEN and SYDVKM. CDR3 coding DNA: TGTGCCAGCAGTCCACCGGGACAATATGAGCAGTTCTTC. Encoded protein: CASSPPGQYEQFF.

This clone has more than one count but fewer than ten. The chain is built from TRBV5-4 and TRBJ2-5; 7 nucleotides line up with TRBD1. Germline loops: CDR1 SGHNT, CDR2 YYREEE (reference sequence). Germline trimming cut 2 bases from V and 2 bases from J; bases unmatched to any gene: 3. CDR3 length: 14 amino acids. The CDR3 DNA is TGTGCCAGCAGCTTAGGGGGCGCACAAGAGACCCAGTACTTC. This sequence encodes CASSLGGAQETQYF.

The chain carries TRBV5-4 and TRBJ2-5; the match to TRBD1 covers 7 bases. Trimming at V came to 2 bases and at J to 5 bases, leaving 9 bases not matched to a gene. The length of the CDR3 is 15 residues. Germline CDR1 reads SGHNT; CDR2 reads YYREEE (reference sequence). The CDR3 DNA sequence: TGTGCCAGCAGCTTAACCGACAGGGTAGGCGAGACCCAGTACTTC. Protein: CASSLTDRVGETQYF.

This clone was found a few times. CDR3 residues: CASSPRELGSYEQYF. CDR3 nucleotides: TGTGCCAGCAGCCCCCGGGAGCTGGGTTCCTACGAGCAGTACTTC. This chain links TRBV4-2 with TRBJ2-7, with D possibly matching TRBD2 (6 bases). V was clipped by 4 bases and J by 1 base, with 14 bases between them. There are 15 residues in the CDR3. The V gene's germline CDR1 is LGHNA and CDR2 YNFKEQ.

This clone has only a few counts. The CDR3 sequence: CAWSLTGTGSGGYTF. DNA for the CDR3: TGTGCCTGGAGTCTAACCGGGACAGGGTCGGGAGGCTACACCTTC. J is TRBJ1-2 and V is TRBV30; TRBD1 aligns across 9 bases. Germline CDR1 and CDR2: GTSNPN and SVGIG (reference sequence). The CDR3 length is 15 residues. Trimming removed 2 bases from V and 8 bases from J; junction bases left unmatched: 12.

This clone was counted only a few times. The chain combines TRBV13 with TRBJ2-5; D may be TRBD2 (6 bases). The CDR3 runs 12 residues. V shed 4 bases and J shed 5 bases, with 8 bases lying between them. Germline loops: CDR1 PRHDT, CDR2 FYEKMQ (reference sequence). The CDR3 is CASSSSAETQYF. CDR3 coding DNA: TGTGCCAGCAGCTCTAGCGCGGAGACCCAGTACTTC.

The CDR3 loop reads CASSSTQGLAGNQPQHF. CDR3 nucleotide sequence: TGTGCCAGCAGCAGCACACAGGGTCTGGCGGGTAATCAGCCCCAGCATTTT. The chain combines TRBV4-2 with TRBJ1-5, with D perhaps matching TRBD1 (6 bases). CDR1 is LGHNA and CDR2 is YNFKEQ in the germline V gene. V gave up 5 bases and J gave up 4 bases, with 21 bases separating them. The CDR3 totals 17 residues.

In this sample, this clone turned up a few times. This sample also contains other DNA sequences that code for the same CDR3. The rearrangement links TRBV7-9 to TRBJ2-3; D perhaps matches TRBD2 (5 bases). The V and J ends lost 3 bases and 4 bases respectively, with 8 bases between them. Germline CDR1 SEHNR, CDR2 FQNEAQ (reference sequence). The CDR3 has 13 amino acids. The CDR3 DNA reads as TGTGCCAGCAGCTTGGGAGCGGCAGATACGCAGTATTTT. Protein: CASSLGAADTQYF.

The genes are TRBV27 and TRBJ1-2; TRBD1 is a possible D gene (5 bases). Trimming took 2 bases from V and 5 from J, leaving 12 bases between them. Germline V gives CDR1 MNHEY, CDR2 SMNVEV (reference sequence). The CDR3 runs to 14 residues. In DNA form, the CDR3 reads TGTGCCAGCAGTTTACGGCAGGGAGGGTATGGCTACACCTTC. Residues: CASSLRQGGYGYTF.

In this sample, this clone turned up a few times. This chain joins TRBV5-4 and TRBJ2-2; TRBD2 matches at 7 bases. The CDR3 covers 15 residues. J lost 0 bases, V lost 7 bases, and 6 bases had no gene match. Germline CDR1 is SGHNT and CDR2 is YYREEE (reference sequence). The CDR3 DNA sequence: TGTGCCAGCTCCGCCGGGAGGACGAACACCGGGGAGCTGTTTTTT. It specifies CASSAGRTNTGELFF.